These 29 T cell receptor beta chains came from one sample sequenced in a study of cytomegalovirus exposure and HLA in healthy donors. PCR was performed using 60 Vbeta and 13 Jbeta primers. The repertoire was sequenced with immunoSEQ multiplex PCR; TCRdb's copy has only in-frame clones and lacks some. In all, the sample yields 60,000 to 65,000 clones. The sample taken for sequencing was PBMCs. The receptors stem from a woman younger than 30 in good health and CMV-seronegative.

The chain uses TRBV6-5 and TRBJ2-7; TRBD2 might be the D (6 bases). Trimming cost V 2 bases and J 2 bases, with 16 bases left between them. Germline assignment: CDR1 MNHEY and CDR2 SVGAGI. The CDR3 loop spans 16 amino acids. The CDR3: CASSYRWGRTPYEQYF. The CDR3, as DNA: TGTGCCAGCAGTTACCGGTGGGGGAGGACCCCCTACGAGCAGTACTTC.

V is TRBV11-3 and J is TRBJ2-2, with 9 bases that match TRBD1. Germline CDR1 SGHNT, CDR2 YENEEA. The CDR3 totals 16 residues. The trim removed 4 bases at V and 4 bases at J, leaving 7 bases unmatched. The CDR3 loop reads CASSWGQGEVTGELFF. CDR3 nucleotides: TGTGCCAGCAGCTGGGGACAGGGCGAGGTCACCGGGGAGCTGTTTTTT.

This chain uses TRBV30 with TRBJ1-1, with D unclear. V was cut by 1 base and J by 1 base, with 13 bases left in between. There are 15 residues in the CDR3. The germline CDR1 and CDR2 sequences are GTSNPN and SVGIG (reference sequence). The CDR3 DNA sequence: TGTGCCTGGAGTGAGTGCGTCGGGGAGAACACTGAAGCTTTCTTT. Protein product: CAWSECVGENTEAFF.

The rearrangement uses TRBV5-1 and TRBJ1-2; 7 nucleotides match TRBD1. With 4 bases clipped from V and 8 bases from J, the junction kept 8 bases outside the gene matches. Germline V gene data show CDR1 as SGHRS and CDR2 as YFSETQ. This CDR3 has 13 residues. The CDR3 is CASSGRTGEGYTF. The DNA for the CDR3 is TGCGCCAGCAGCGGCCGGACAGGCGAGGGCTACACCTTC.

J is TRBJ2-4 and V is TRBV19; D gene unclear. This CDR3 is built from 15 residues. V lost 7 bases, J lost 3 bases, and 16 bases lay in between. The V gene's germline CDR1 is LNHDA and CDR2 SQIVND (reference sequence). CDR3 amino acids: CASKGIETLKNIQYF. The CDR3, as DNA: TGTGCCAGTAAAGGAATTGAGACACTCAAAAACATTCAGTACTTC.

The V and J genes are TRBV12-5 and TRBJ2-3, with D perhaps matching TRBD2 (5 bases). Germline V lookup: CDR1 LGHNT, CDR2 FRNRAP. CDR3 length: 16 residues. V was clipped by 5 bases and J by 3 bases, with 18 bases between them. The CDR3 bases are TGTGCTAGTGGTCCCCCGGCTAGCCAGATTACAGATACGCAGTATTTT. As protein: CASGPPASQITDTQYF.

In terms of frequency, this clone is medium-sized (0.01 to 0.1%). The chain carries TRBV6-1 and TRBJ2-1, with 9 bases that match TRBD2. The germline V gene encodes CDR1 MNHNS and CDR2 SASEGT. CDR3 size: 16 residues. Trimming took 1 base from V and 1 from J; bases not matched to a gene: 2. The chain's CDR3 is CASSEEAGGSYNEQFF. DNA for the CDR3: TGTGCCAGCAGTGAAGAGGCGGGAGGGTCCTACAATGAGCAGTTCTTC.

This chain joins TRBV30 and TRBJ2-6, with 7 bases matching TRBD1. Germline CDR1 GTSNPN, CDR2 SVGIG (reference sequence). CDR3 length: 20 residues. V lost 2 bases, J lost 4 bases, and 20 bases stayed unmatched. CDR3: CAWSRFRGQNPSEGANVLTF. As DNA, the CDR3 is TGTGCCTGGAGTAGATTTAGGGGACAGAACCCCTCGGAAGGGGCCAACGTCCTGACTTTC.

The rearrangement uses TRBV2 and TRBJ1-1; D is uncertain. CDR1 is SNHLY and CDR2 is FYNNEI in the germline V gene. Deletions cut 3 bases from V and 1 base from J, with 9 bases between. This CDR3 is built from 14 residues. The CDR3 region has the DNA TGTGCCAGCAGTGATAGAGTTACGAACACTGAAGCTTTCTTT. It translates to CASSDRVTNTEAFF.

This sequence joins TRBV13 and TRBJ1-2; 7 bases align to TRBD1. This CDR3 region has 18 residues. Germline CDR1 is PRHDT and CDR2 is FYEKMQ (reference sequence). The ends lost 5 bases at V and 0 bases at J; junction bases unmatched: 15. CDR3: CASSNRTGTFKANYGYTF. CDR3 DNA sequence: TGTGCCAGCAGCAACCGGACAGGCACCTTTAAAGCTAACTATGGCTACACCTTC.

The CDR3 DNA reads as TGTGCCATCAGTGCCGGGACAGGGAATGAGCAGTTCTTC. Encoded protein: CAISAGTGNEQFF. The chain combines TRBV10-3 with TRBJ2-1; 9 bases fit TRBD1. The CDR3 spans 13 residues. J was trimmed by 7 bases and V by 4 bases; bases with no gene match: 2. From germline, CDR1 is ENHRY and CDR2 SYGVKD.

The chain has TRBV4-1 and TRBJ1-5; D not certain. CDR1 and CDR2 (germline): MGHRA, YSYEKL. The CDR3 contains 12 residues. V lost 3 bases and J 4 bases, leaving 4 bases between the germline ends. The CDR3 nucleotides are TGCGCCAGCAGCCACCTTAATCAGCCCCAGCATTTT. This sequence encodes CASSHLNQPQHF.

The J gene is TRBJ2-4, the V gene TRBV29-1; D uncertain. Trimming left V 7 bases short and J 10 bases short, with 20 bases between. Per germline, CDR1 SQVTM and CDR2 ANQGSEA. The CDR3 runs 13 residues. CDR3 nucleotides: TGCAGCGCTCTAGGAACGGTGGAAAGTATTCAGTACTTC. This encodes CSALGTVESIQYF.

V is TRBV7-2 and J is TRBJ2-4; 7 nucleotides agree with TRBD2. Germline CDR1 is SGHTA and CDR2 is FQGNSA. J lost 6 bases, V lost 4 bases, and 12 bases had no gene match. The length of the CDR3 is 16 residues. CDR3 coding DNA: TGTGCCAGCAGCTGGGTTGGGGCGGGAGAGGGAAACATTCAGTACTTC. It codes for CASSWVGAGEGNIQYF. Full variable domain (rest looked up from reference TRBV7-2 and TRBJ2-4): GAGVSQSPSNKVTEKGKDVELRCDPISGHTALYWYRQSLGQGLEFLIYFQGNSAPDKSGLPSDRFSAERTGGSVSTLTIQRTQQEDSAVYLCASSWVGAGEGNIQYFGAGTRLSVL.

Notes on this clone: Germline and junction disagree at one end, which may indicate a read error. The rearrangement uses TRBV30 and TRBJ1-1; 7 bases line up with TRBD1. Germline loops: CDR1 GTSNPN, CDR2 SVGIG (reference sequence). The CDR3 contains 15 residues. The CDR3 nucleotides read TGTGCCGGGAGCGAGGGGGCTTGGCTGGCCACTGAAGCTTTCTTT. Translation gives CAGSEGAWLATEAFF.

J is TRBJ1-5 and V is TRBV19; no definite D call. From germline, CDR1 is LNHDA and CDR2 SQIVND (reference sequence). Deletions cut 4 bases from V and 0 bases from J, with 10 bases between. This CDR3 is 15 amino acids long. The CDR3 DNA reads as TGTGCCAGTAGTAGTGCGACTCTTAGCAATCAGCCCCAGCATTTT. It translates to CASSSATLSNQPQHF.

The chain's CDR3 is CASSQLLAPETQYF. Written as DNA, the CDR3 is TGTGCCAGCAGCCAGTTACTAGCCCCCGAGACCCAGTACTTC. V is TRBV4-2 and J is TRBJ2-5; D may be TRBD2 (6 bases). The CDR3 spans 14 residues. Germline-derived CDR1 and CDR2 are LGHNA and YNFKEQ. Between the trimmed V and J ends, which lost 3 bases and 5 bases, there was a span of 13 bases.

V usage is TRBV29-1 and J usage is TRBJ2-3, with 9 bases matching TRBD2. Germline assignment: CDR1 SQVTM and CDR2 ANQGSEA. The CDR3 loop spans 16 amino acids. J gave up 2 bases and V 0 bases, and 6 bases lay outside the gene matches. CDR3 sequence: CSVEDGGRATTDTQYF. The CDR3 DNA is TGCAGCGTTGAAGACGGCGGGAGGGCGACCACAGATACGCAGTATTTT.

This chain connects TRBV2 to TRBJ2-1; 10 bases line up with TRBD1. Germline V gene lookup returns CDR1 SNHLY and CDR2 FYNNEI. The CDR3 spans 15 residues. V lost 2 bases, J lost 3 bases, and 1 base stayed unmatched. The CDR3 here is CASSERDRGYNEQFF. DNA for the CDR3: TGTGCCAGCAGTGAACGGGACAGGGGCTACAATGAGCAGTTCTTC.

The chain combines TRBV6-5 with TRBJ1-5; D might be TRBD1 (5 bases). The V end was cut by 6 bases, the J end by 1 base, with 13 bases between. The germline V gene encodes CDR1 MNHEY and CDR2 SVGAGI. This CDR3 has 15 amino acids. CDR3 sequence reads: CASSNRRNSNQPQHF. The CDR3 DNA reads TGTGCCAGCAGCAACAGGCGGAACAGCAATCAGCCCCAGCATTTT.

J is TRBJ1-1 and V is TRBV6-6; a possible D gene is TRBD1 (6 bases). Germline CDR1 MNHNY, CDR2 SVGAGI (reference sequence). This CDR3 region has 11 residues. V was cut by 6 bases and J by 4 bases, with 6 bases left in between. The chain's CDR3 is CASRGATEAFF. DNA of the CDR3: TGTGCCAGCAGGGGGGCCACTGAAGCTTTCTTT.

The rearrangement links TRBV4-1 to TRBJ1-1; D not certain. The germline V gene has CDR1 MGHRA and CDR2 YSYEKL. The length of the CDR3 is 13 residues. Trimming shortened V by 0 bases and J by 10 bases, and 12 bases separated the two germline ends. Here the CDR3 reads CASSQDHGGLAFF. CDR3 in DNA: TGCGCCAGCAGCCAAGATCATGGAGGACTAGCTTTCTTT.

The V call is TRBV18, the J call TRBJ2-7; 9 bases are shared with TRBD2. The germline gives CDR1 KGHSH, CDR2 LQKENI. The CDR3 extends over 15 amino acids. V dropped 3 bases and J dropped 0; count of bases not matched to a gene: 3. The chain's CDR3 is CASSPRGGDSYEQYF. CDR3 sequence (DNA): TGTGCCAGCTCACCGCGCGGGGGGGACTCCTACGAGCAGTACTTC.

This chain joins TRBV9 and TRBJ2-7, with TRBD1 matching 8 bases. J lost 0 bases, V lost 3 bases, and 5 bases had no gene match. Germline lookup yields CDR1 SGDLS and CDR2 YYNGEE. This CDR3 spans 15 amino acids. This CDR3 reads CASSGRDRSSYEQYF. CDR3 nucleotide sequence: TGTGCCAGCAGCGGGAGGGACAGGAGCTCCTACGAGCAGTACTTC.

The chain's CDR3 is CASSLTQGSKDEQYF. CDR3 sequence (DNA): TGTGCCAGCAGCTTAACCCAGGGGAGTAAAGACGAGCAGTACTTC. J is TRBJ2-7 and V is TRBV11-3, with D perhaps matching TRBD1 (6 bases). Trimming shortened V by 2 bases and J by 5 bases, and 16 bases separated the two germline ends. Germline-derived CDR1 and CDR2 are SGHNT and YENEEA. The CDR3 consists of 15 residues. Filled out from reference TRBV11-3 and TRBJ2-7, the complete variable domain reads EAGVVQSPRYKIIEKKQPVAFWCNPISGHNTLYWYLQNLGQGPELLIRYENEEAVDDSQLPKDRFSAERLKGVDSTLKIQPAELGDSAVYLCASSLTQGSKDEQYFGPGTRLTVT.

The CDR3 DNA follows: TGTGCCAGCCAGTGGCTAGCGGGAGCCGGGGAGACCCAGTACTTC. Amino acids: CASQWLAGAGETQYF. The J gene is TRBJ2-5, the V gene TRBV28; 10 positions match TRBD2. The CDR3 loop spans 15 amino acids. The germline V gene encodes CDR1 MDHEN and CDR2 SYDVKM. V lost 8 bases to trimming and J lost 5 bases; unmatched junction nucleotides: 11. The variable domain in full, completed from reference TRBV28 and TRBJ2-5, reads DVKVTQSSRYLVKRTGEKVFLECVQDMDHENMFWYRQDPGLGLRLIYFSYDVKMKEKGDIPEGYSVSREKKERFSLILESASTNQTSMYLCASQWLAGAGETQYFGPGTRLLVL.

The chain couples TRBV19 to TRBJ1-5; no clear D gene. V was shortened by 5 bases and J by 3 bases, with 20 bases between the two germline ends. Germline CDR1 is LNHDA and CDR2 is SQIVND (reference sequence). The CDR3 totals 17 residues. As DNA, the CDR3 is TGTGCCAGTAGTCCCGACTCCGGGGTGAGAAACAATCAGCCCCAGCATTTT. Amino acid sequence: CASSPDSGVRNNQPQHF.

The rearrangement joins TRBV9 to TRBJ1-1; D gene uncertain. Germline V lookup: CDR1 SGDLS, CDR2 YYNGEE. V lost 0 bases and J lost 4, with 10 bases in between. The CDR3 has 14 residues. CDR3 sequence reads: CASSVEVGPTEAFF. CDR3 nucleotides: TGTGCCAGCAGCGTAGAGGTGGGCCCCACTGAAGCTTTCTTT.

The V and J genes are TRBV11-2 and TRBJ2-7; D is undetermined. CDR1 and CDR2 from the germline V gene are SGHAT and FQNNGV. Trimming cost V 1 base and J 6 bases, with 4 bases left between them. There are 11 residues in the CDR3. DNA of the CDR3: TGTGCCAGCAGCTTAGCGTCCGAGCAGTACTTC. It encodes CASSLASEQYF.